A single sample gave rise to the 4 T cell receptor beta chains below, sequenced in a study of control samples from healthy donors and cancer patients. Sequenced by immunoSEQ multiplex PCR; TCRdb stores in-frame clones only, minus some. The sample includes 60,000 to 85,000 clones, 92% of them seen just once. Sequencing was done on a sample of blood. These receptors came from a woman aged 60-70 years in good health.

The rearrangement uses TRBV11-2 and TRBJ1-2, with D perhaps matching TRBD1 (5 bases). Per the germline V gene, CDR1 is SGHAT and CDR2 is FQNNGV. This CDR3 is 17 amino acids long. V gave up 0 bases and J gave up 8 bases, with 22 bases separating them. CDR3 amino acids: CASSLDPGAGKDKGYTF. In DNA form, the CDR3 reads TGTGCCAGCAGCTTAGATCCCGGTGCAGGGAAGGATAAGGGCTACACCTTC. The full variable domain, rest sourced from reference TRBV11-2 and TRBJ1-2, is EAGVAQSPRYKIIEKRQSVAFWCNPISGHATLYWYQQILGQGPKLLIQFQNNGVVDDSQLPKDRFSAERLKGVDSTLKIQPAKLEDSAVYLCASSLDPGAGKDKGYTFGSGTRLTVV.

The CDR3 loop is CSASLPGTGNYGYTF. CDR3 DNA sequence: TGCAGTGCTAGTTTACCCGGGACAGGGAACTATGGCTACACCTTC. This sequence joins TRBV20-1 and TRBJ1-2; TRBD1 matches 9 bases. Losses at the gene ends were 3 bases for V and 2 bases for J; bases not matched to a gene: 7. The length of the CDR3 is 15 residues. Germline CDR1 and CDR2: DFQATT and SNEGSKA (reference sequence).

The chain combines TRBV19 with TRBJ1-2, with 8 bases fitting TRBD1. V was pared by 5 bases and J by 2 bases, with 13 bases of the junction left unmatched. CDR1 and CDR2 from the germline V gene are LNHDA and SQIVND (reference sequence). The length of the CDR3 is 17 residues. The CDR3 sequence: CASSSGTGTTINYGYTF. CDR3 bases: TGTGCCAGTAGTTCCGGGACAGGAACAACCATAAACTATGGCTACACCTTC. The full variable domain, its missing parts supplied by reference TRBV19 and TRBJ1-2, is DGGITQSPKYLFRKEGQNVTLSCEQNLNHDAMYWYRQDPGQGLRLIYYSQIVNDFQKGDIAEGYSVSREKKESFPLTVTSAQKNPTAFYLCASSSGTGTTINYGYTFGSGTRLTVV.

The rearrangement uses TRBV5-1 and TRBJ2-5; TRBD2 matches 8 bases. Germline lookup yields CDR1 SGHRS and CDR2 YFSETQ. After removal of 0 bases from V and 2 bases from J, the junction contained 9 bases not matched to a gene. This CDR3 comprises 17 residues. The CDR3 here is CASSLVVAGRQQETQYF. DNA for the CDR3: TGCGCCAGCAGCTTGGTTGTAGCGGGACGTCAACAAGAGACCCAGTACTTC.